This T cell receptor beta chain derives from a study of blood T cell repertoires in COVID-19. V was pared by 6 bases and J by 2 bases, with 20 bases between. CDR3 length equals 16 residues. CDR1 is MDHEN and CDR2 is SYDVKM in the germline V gene. Here immunoSEQ multiplex PCR was the method, and the copy in TCRdb shows in-frame clones only, minus some. The profile shows around 250,000 clones, about 89% of them singletons. The J gene is TRBJ2-7, the V gene TRBV28; tentatively, D is TRBD1 (5 bases). The receptor's source is a woman aged 40 to 50 who had recovered from COVID-19. Sequencing used peripheral blood. As DNA, the CDR3 is TGTGCCAGCAGCAGTCCTGTTGGCAGGGTCACCTACGAGCAGTACTTC. Amino acids: CASSSPVGRVTYEQYF.